Sequencing of this TCR beta chain was carried out in a study of blood T cell repertoires in COVID-19. Original processing notes: Reference gene primers were amplified, and this amplification served to estimate nucleated cell counts. TCRdb's copy holds only in-frame clones and misses some; the assay was immunoSEQ multiplex PCR. Clone size and V and J calls were adopted from that table, with D and trimming inferred from the DNA. This table has over 25,000 clones, around 89% appearing once. CDR3 size: 13 residues. V lost 3 bases and J lost 2, with 7 bases in between. The V gene's germline CDR1 is LGHNA and CDR2 YSLEER.

The source material was peripheral blood. The receptor was derived from a human donor in a cohort sampled during active COVID-19. The chain carries TRBV4-3 and TRBJ1-1, with unresolved D. CDR3 sequence (DNA): TGCGCCAGCAGCCAGACTATAAACACTGAAGCTTTCTTT. Residues: CASSQTINTEAFF.